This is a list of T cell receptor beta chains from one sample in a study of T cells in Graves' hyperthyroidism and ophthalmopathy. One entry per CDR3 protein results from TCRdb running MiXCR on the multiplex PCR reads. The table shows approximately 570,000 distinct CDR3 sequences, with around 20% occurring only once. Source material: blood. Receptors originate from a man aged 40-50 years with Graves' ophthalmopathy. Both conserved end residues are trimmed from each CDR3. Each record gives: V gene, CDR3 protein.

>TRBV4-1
ASSPTTGSPSYEQY
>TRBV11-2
ASSSNSNEQF
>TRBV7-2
ASSFPTIREAF
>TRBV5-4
ASSHPRDEKLF
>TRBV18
ASSLKQGADYGYT
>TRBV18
ASSPSLDNYGYT
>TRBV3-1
ASSHRNRDSDTQY
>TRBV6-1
ASKYTQGGLYEQY
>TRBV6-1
ASRGLEPNQPQH
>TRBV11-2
ASSLGGPVNEQF
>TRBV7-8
ASSLGPLVQQTQY
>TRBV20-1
SARPYRGNSPLH
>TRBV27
ASSLPGQGRDEQF
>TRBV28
ASSLLASPSYEQY
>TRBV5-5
ASSLGGDVTQY
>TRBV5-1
ASSPGTSGVNEQF
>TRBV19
ASSISQGASNQPQH
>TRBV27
ASSLLGGEAYEQY
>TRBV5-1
ASSLDGRLAGSYGYT
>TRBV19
ASSRDSVGEYEQY
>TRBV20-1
SARSGEAINQPQH
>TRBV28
ASSWQGMGETQY
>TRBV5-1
ASSLAPGQSNNEQF
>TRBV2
ASRGTGTGGNEQF
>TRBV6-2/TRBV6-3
ASSYDRYNEQF
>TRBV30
AWSYGLAGGHEQY
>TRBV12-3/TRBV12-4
ASSLSIGYRIYNEQF
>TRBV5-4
ASSLDTTSTDTQY
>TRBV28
ASTTSGREQF
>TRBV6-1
ASGDWGGGKLF
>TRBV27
ASSETAGGSPLH
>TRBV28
ATIRGRGQETQY
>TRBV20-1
SAASGVNTDTQY
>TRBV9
ASSVAGQGTDTQY
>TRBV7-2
ASSLGAGGFYEQY
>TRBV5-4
ASSYGAGQKTQY
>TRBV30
AWSQGYYGYT
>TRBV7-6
ASSRTGRETQY
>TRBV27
ASSTRTSGRAIDTQY
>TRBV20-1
SARRKETQY
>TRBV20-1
SARDRRSYNEQF
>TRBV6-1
ASSEQTWAGNTIY
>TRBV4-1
ASSRSSGPPSDTQY
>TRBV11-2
ASSPLSWYYNEQF
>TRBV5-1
ASSKAGVPGNTIY
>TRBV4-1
ASSRTDQETQY
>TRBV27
ASRLQGNYGYT
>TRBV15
ATSRDQGGLGSKNIQY
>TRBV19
ASSPPRDRISRIQY
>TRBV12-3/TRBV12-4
ASSRFQAGELF
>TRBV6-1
ASSEMASGGFY
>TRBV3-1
ASSPLASTSGEETQY
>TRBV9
ASSAPPWGGEQF
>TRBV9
ASSVGLATGELF
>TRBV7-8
ASSLEVRTYEQY
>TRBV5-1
ASTYTGGSYEQY